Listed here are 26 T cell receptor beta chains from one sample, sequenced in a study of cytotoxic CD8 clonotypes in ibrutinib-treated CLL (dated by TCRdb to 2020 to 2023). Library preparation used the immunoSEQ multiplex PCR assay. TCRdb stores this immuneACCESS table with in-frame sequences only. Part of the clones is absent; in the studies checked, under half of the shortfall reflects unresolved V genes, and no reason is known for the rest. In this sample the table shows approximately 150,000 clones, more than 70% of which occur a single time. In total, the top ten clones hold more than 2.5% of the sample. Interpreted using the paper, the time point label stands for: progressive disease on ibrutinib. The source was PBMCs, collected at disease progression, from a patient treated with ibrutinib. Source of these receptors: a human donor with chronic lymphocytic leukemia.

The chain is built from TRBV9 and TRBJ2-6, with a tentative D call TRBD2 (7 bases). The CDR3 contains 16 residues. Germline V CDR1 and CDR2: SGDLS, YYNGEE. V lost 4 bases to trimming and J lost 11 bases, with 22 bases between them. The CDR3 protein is CASSRPHWGGRDVLTF. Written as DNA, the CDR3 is TGTGCCAGCAGCCGCCCCCATTGGGGGGGCCGAGACGTCCTGACTTTC.

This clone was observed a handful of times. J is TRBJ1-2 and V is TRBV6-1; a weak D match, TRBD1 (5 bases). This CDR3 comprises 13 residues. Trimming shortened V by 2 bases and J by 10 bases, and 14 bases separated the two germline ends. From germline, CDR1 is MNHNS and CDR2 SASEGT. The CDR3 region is CASSENRGKAYTF. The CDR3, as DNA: TGTGCCAGCAGTGAAAATCGGGGGAAGGCCTACACCTTC.

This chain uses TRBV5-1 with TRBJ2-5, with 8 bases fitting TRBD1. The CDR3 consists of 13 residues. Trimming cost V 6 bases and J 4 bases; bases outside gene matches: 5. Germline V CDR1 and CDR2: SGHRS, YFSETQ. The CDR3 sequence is CASKLQGGETQYF. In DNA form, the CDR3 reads TGCGCCAGCAAATTACAGGGGGGAGAGACCCAGTACTTC.

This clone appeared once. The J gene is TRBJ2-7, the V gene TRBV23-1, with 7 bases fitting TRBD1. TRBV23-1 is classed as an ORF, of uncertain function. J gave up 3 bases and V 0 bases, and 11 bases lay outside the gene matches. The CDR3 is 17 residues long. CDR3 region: CASSQSLGTETNYEQYF. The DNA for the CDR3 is TGCGCCAGCAGTCAATCGCTTGGGACAGAGACAAACTACGAGCAGTACTTC.

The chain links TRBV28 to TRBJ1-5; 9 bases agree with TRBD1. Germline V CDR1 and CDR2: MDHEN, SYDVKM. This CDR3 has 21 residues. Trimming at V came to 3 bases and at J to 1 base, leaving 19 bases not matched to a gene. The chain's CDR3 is CASSFYPQHGTGSLSNQPQHF. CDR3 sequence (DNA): TGTGCCAGCAGTTTCTACCCCCAACACGGGACAGGGAGTCTCAGCAATCAGCCCCAGCATTTT.

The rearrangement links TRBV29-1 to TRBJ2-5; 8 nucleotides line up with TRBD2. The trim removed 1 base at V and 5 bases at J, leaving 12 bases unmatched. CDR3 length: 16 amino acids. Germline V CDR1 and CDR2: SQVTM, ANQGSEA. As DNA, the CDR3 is TGCAGCGTTGAAGGCGGAAGCGGGAGCCCGGGGGAGACCCAGTACTTC. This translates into CSVEGGSGSPGETQYF.

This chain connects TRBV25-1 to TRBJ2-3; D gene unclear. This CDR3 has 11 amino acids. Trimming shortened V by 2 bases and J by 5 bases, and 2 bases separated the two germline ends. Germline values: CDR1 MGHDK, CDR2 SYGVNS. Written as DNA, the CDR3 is TGTGCCAGCAGTGAACGAGATACGCAGTATTTT. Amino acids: CASSERDTQYF.

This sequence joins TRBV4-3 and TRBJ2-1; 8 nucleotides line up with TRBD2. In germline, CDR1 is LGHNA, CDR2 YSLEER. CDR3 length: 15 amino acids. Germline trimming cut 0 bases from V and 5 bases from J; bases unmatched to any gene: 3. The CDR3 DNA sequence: TGCGCCAGCAGCCAAGAACTAGCGGAAAACAATGAGCAGTTCTTC. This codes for CASSQELAENNEQFF.

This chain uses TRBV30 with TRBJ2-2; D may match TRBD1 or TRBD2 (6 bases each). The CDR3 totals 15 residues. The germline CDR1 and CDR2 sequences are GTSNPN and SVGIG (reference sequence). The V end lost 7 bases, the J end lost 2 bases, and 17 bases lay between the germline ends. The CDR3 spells CAFGGRGYNTGELFF. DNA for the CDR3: TGTGCCTTCGGGGGCAGAGGATATAACACCGGGGAGCTGTTTTTT.

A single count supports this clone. The CDR3 reads CASSLEGLSNEKLFF. In DNA, the CDR3 is TGTGCCAGCAGTTTAGAGGGGCTGTCTAATGAAAAACTGTTTTTT. The chain employs TRBV28 and TRBJ1-4, with D tentatively TRBD1 (5 bases). Germline V gene sequence: CDR1 MDHEN, CDR2 SYDVKM. The CDR3 contains 15 residues. V was cut by 2 bases and J by 3 bases, with 10 bases left in between.

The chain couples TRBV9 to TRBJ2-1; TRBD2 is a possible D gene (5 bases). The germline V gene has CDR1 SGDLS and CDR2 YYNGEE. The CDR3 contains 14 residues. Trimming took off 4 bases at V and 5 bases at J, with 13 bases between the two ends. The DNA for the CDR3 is TGTGCCAGCAGCCCCGGGGATTCACACAATGAGCAGTTCTTC. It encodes CASSPGDSHNEQFF.

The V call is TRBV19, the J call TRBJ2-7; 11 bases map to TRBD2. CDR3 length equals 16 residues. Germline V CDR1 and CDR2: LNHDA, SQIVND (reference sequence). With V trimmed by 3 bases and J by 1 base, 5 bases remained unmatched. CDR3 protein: CASSIWGTSGSYEQYF. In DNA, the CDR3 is TGTGCCAGTAGTATTTGGGGGACTAGCGGATCCTACGAGCAGTACTTC.

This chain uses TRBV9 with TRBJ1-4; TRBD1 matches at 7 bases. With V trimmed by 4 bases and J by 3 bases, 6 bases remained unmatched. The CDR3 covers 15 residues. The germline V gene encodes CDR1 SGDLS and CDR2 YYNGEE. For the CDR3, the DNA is TGTGCCAGCAGCCCACAGGGGTTCGCTAATGAAAAACTGTTTTTT. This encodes CASSPQGFANEKLFF. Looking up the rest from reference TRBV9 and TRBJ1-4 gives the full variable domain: DSGVTQTPKHLITATGQRVTLRCSPRSGDLSVYWYQQSLDQGLQFLIQYYNGEERAKGNILERFSAQQFPDLHSELNLSSLELGDSALYFCASSPQGFANEKLFFGSGTQLSVL.

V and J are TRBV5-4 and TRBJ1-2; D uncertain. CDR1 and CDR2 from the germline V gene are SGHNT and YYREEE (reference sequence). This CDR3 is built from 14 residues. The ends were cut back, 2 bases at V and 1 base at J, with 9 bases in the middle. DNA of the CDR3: TGTGCCAGCAGCTTTGGGTCAATTAACTATGGCTACACCTTC. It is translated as CASSFGSINYGYTF.

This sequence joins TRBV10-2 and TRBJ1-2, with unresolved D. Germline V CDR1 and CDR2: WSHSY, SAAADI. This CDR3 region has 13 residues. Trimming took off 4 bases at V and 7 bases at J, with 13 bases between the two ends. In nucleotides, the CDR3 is TGCGCCAGCAGTGTCGCAGGCGCAAGTGGCTACACCTTC. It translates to CASSVAGASGYTF.

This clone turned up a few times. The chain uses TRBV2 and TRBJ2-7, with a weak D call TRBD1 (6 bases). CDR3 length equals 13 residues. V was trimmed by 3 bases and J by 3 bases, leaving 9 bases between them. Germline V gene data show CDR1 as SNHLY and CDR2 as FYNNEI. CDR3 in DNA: TGTGCCAGCAGTGAGCTCAGGGGCTACGAGCAGTACTTC. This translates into CASSELRGYEQYF.

CDR3 nucleotides: TGTGCCAGTATCGGGACTAGCGGGAGGCACCGAAATGAGCAGTTCTTC. As protein: CASIGTSGRHRNEQFF. The V gene is TRBV19, the J gene TRBJ2-1; TRBD2 matches at 15 bases. Trimming removed 7 bases from V and 7 bases from J; junction bases left unmatched: 8. Germline V gene data show CDR1 as LNHDA and CDR2 as SQIVND (reference sequence). The CDR3 has 16 residues.

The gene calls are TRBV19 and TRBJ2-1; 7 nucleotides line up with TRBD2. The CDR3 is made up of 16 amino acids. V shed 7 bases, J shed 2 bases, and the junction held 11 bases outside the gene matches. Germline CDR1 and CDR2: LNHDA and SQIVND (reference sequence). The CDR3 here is CASTPSAGETYNEQFF. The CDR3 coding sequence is TGTGCCAGTACCCCATCGGCGGGAGAAACCTACAATGAGCAGTTCTTC.

In nucleotides, the CDR3 is TGTGCCAGCAGCTCCCGGCACAGTCCTAGCACAGATACGCAGTATTTT. Translating gives CASSSRHSPSTDTQYF. The chain carries TRBV7-8 and TRBJ2-3; D remains ambiguous. The CDR3 is made up of 16 amino acids. V shed 4 bases and J shed 0 bases, with 14 bases lying between them. Germline V lookup: CDR1 SGHVS, CDR2 FQNEAQ.

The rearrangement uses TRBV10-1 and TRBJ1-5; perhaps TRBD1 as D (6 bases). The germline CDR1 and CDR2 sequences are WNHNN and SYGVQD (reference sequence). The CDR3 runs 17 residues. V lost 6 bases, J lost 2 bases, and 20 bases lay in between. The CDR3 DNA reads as TGCGCCAGCAGCCAAAGAGCGGGGGCGGCGGGCAATCAGCCCCAGCATTTT. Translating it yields CASSQRAGAAGNQPQHF.

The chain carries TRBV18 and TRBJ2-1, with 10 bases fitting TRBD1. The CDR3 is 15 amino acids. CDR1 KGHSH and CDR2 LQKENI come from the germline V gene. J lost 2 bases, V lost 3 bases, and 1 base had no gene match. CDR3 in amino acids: CASSPGTGAYNEQFF. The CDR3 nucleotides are TGTGCCAGCTCACCCGGGACAGGGGCCTACAATGAGCAGTTCTTC.

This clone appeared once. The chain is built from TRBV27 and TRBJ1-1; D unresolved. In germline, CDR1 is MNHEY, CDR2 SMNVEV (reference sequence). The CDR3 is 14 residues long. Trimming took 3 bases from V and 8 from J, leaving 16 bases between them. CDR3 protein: CASSLWRETGEAFF. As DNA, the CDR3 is TGTGCCAGCAGTTTGTGGAGGGAGACGGGAGAAGCTTTCTTT.

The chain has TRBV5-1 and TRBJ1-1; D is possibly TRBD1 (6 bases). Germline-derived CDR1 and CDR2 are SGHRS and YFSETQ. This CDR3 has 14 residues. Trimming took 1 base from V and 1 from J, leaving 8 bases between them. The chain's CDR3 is CASSLLTGNTEAFF. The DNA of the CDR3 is TGCGCCAGCAGCTTGTTGACAGGGAACACTGAAGCTTTCTTT.

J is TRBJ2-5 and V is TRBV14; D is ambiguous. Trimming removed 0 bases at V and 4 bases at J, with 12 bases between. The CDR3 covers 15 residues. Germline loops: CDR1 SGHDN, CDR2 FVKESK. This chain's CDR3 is CASSQDRAFLETQYF. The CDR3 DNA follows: TGTGCCAGCAGCCAAGACCGAGCTTTCTTAGAGACCCAGTACTTC.

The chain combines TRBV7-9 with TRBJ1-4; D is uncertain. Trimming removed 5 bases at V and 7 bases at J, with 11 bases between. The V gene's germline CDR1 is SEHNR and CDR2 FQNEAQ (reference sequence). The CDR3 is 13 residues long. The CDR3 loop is CASSLQYGEKLFF. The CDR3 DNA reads TGTGCCAGCAGCCTTCAGTACGGTGAAAAACTGTTTTTT. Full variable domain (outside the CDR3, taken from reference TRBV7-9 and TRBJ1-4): DTGVSQNPRHKITKRGQNVTFRCDPISEHNRLYWYRQTLGQGPEFLTYFQNEAQLEKSRLLSDRFSAERPKGSFSTLEIQRTEQGDSAMYLCASSLQYGEKLFFGSGTQLSVL.

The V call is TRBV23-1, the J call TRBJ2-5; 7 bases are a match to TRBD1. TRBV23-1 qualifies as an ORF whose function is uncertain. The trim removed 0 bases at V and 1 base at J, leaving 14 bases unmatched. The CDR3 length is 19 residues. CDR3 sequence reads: CASSQSNRTGYAFQETQYF. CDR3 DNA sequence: TGCGCCAGCAGTCAATCAAACAGGACAGGCTATGCTTTCCAAGAGACCCAGTACTTC.